The 27 T cell receptor beta chains in this list originate from one sample, sequenced in a study of early T cells in non-severe SARS-CoV-2 infection. TCRdb re-called the 5' RACE reads with MiXCR, one entry per CDR3 protein. The sample consists of 40,000 to 55,000 distinct CDR3 sequences, about 6% of them appearing once. Here the sequenced sample was whole blood, taken at baseline. These receptors were obtained from an adult who was a healthcare worker with PCR-confirmed SARS-CoV-2 infection or an uninfected control (not recorded which).

In this sample, this clonotype turned up a few times. CDR3 in amino acids: CASSVRPEGQPQHF. DNA of the CDR3: TGTGCCAGCAGCGTTCGTCCCGAGGGGCAGCCCCAGCATTTT. The chain has TRBV9 and TRBJ1-5; D is possibly TRBD1 (5 bases). The CDR3 extends over 14 amino acids. V lost 2 bases and J lost 7, with 13 bases in between. Germline V gene data show CDR1 as SGDLS and CDR2 as YYNGEE.

This clonotype was observed many times. The chain employs TRBV3-1 and TRBJ2-1; D ambiguous. CDR1 is LGHDT, CDR2 YNNKEL, per germline (reference sequence). The CDR3 sequence is 14 residues long. Trimming removed 3 bases at V and 1 base at J, with 7 bases between. Written as DNA, the CDR3 is TGTGCCAGCAGCCATATGCTGTCCTACAATGAGCAGTTCTTC. Translated: CASSHMLSYNEQFF.

This clonotype was seen a handful of times. The gene calls are TRBV10-3 and TRBJ2-7; TRBD2 matches 8 bases. CDR3 length equals 14 residues. Germline V lookup: CDR1 ENHRY, CDR2 SYGVKD. After removal of 4 bases from V and 5 bases from J, the junction contained 7 bases not matched to a gene. The CDR3, as DNA: TGTGCCATCAGTGGCGCGGGGGGAGAAGACGAGCAGTACTTC. Amino acids: CAISGAGGEDEQYF.

This clonotype appeared many times. The chain carries TRBV7-2 and TRBJ2-3; no reliable D call. The CDR3 runs 14 residues. In germline, CDR1 is SGHTA, CDR2 FQGNSA. V was clipped by 6 bases and J by 6 bases, with 16 bases between them. This CDR3 is CASSPSISTDTQYF. The CDR3 region has the DNA TGTGCCAGCAGTCCCAGTATCAGTACCGATACGCAGTATTTT.

This clonotype has only a few counts. V and J are TRBV11-1 and TRBJ2-1; TRBD2 matches at 12 bases. The length of the CDR3 is 14 residues. The junction had 6 bases not matched to a gene; V was cut back by 5 bases and J by 10 bases. The V gene's germline CDR1 is SGHAT and CDR2 FQDESV (reference sequence). The CDR3 here is CASSVGLAGSEQFF. DNA of the CDR3: TGTGCCAGCAGCGTAGGACTAGCGGGAAGCGAGCAGTTCTTC.

By sample fraction, this clonotype is medium-sized. This chain links TRBV6-2 or TRBV6-3 with TRBJ2-3; 7 bases agree with TRBD1. Trimming cost V 4 bases and J 3 bases; bases outside gene matches: 4. The CDR3 spans 14 residues. Germline V gene lookup returns CDR1 MNHEY and CDR2 SVGEGT. The CDR3 sequence is CASSSTGSTDTQYF. CDR3 DNA: TGTGCCAGCAGTTCGACAGGGTCAACAGATACGCAGTATTTT.

This clonotype was found many times. This chain uses TRBV25-1 with TRBJ2-3; D ambiguous. V lost 7 bases, J lost 6 bases, and 8 bases lay in between. CDR3 length: 11 amino acids. Germline-derived CDR1 and CDR2 are MGHDK and SYGVNS. The CDR3 is CASTFGDTQYF. The CDR3 DNA reads as TGTGCCAGCACCTTCGGGGATACGCAGTATTTT.

This clonotype has a count of ten or more. The J gene is TRBJ1-1, the V gene TRBV25-1; D unresolved. There are 14 residues in the CDR3. CDR1 MGHDK and CDR2 SYGVNS come from the germline V gene. With 6 bases removed from V and 8 bases from J, the gap between germline ends came to 19 bases. Here the CDR3 reads CASSAGITRSEAFF. The CDR3 DNA sequence: TGTGCCAGCAGCGCCGGGATTACCCGAAGCGAAGCTTTCTTT.

This chain joins TRBV5-6 and TRBJ1-2; D not certain. V lost 0 bases and J lost 7, with 19 bases in between. This CDR3 contains 16 residues. Germline CDR1 and CDR2: SGHDT and YYEEEE. The DNA of the CDR3 is TGTGCCAGCAGCTTGGCGGATCGGACCCCCGCAGTTGGCTACACCTTC. This gives the protein CASSLADRTPAVGYTF.

This clonotype was observed a few times. The V call is TRBV6-2 or TRBV6-3, the J call TRBJ1-1, with 9 bases that match TRBD1. Germline CDR1 and CDR2: MNHEY and SVGEGT. The CDR3 sequence is 16 residues long. The V and J ends lost 10 bases and 1 base, in that order; junction bases with no gene match: 13. The CDR3: CATINSDRGSNTEAFF. CDR3 DNA sequence: TGTGCCACCATTAACTCGGACAGGGGCTCGAACACTGAAGCTTTCTTT.

This clonotype was seen repeatedly, ten times or more. The rearrangement joins TRBV7-9 to TRBJ2-5; TRBD2 might be the D (6 bases). CDR3 length equals 16 residues. The ends were cut back, 1 base at V and 4 bases at J, with 16 bases in the middle. Germline CDR1 reads SEHNR; CDR2 reads FQNEAQ (reference sequence). The CDR3 nucleotides read TGTGCCAGCAGCTTAGTTAGAGGAGCGGGCGCAGAGACCCAGTACTTC. Translating gives CASSLVRGAGAETQYF.

The rearrangement uses TRBV20-1 and TRBJ2-7; unclear D gene. Trimming cost V 0 bases and J 4 bases, with 7 bases left between them. CDR3 length equals 12 residues. Looked up from germline, CDR1 is DFQATT and CDR2 is SNEGSKA (reference sequence). In nucleotides, the CDR3 is TGCAGTGCTAGAGAAGAATGGTACGAGCAGTACTTC. This translates into CSAREEWYEQYF.

The chain uses TRBV20-1 and TRBJ2-7; no definite D call. The V gene lost 4 bases and the J gene lost 5 bases, with 15 bases spanning the gap. The CDR3 spans 13 residues. The V gene's germline CDR1 is DFQATT and CDR2 SNEGSKA (reference sequence). The CDR3 here is CSANVAGFHEQYF. Here the CDR3 DNA reads TGCAGTGCTAACGTGGCAGGATTCCACGAGCAGTACTTC.

This clonotype was detected ten times or more. The rearrangement links TRBV24-1 to TRBJ2-1; 10 bases line up with TRBD1. Germline-derived CDR1 and CDR2 are KGHDR and SFDVKD. CDR3 size: 15 residues. J lost 7 bases, V lost 5 bases, and 7 bases had no gene match. This CDR3 reads CATSVTGTGANEQFF. Written as DNA, the CDR3 is TGTGCCACCAGTGTAACCGGGACAGGGGCGAATGAGCAGTTCTTC.

This clonotype occurred many times. The gene calls are TRBV20-1 and TRBJ2-3, with a tentative D call TRBD2 (6 bases). V was clipped by 6 bases and J by 3 bases, with 13 bases between them. The CDR3 has 13 amino acids. CDR1 DFQATT and CDR2 SNEGSKA come from the germline V gene (reference sequence). CDR3 sequence: CSAGGWETDTQYF. CDR3 nucleotide sequence: TGCAGTGCCGGAGGGTGGGAAACAGATACGCAGTATTTT.

This clonotype showed up many times. V and J are TRBV28 and TRBJ1-4, with D unresolved. Trimming cost V 5 bases and J 6 bases, with 10 bases left between them. This CDR3 is built from 13 residues. Germline CDR1 reads MDHEN; CDR2 reads SYDVKM. CDR3 in DNA: TGTGCCAGCAGTGGTACACCGTATGAAAAACTGTTTTTT. Protein: CASSGTPYEKLFF.

This clonotype was found many times. V usage is TRBV27 and J usage is TRBJ1-5, with no clear D. V dropped 4 bases and J dropped 6 bases, with 13 bases sitting between them. The germline V gene has CDR1 MNHEY and CDR2 SMNVEV (reference sequence). This CDR3 comprises 14 residues. The chain's CDR3 is CASSSLMRAQPQHF. CDR3 nucleotide sequence: TGTGCCAGCAGTTCCCTCATGAGAGCTCAGCCCCAGCATTTT.

Only a few counts were recorded for this clonotype. The CDR3 coding sequence is TGTGCCAGCAGTCGGGGACAGGGGACCACGAACACCGGGGAGCTGTTTTTT. Protein sequence: CASSRGQGTTNTGELFF. The rearrangement links TRBV7-8 to TRBJ2-2; 10 nucleotides match TRBD1. The CDR3 contains 17 residues. In germline, CDR1 is SGHVS, CDR2 FQNEAQ. With 6 bases clipped from V and 0 bases from J, the junction kept 7 bases outside the gene matches. The full variable domain, its missing parts supplied by reference TRBV7-8 and TRBJ2-2, is GAGVSQSPRYKVAKRGQDVALRCDPISGHVSLFWYQQALGQGPEFLTYFQNEAQLDKSGLPSDRFFAERPEGSVSTLKIQRTQQEDSAVYLCASSRGQGTTNTGELFFGEGSRLTVL.

The chain recombines TRBV6-2 or TRBV6-3 with TRBJ2-3, with 12 bases lining up with TRBD2. Per germline, CDR1 MNHEY and CDR2 SVGEGT. V lost 4 bases to trimming and J lost 0 bases; unmatched junction nucleotides: 5. The CDR3 covers 17 residues. In nucleotides, the CDR3 is TGTGCCAGCAGTTCCCGACTAGCGGGGGCTAGCACAGATACGCAGTATTTT. Protein product: CASSSRLAGASTDTQYF.

This clonotype has a handful of counts. The V call is TRBV12-3 or TRBV12-4, the J call TRBJ2-7; TRBD1 might be the D (6 bases). V lost 5 bases, J lost 6 bases, and 17 bases lay in between. The CDR3 extends over 14 amino acids. The CDR3 spells CASSPRDIYSEQYF. CDR3 DNA sequence: TGTGCCAGCAGTCCCCGGGACATATACTCCGAGCAGTACTTC.

The CDR3 sequence: CASSDRGTGTYGYTF. CDR3 coding DNA: TGTGCCAGCAGCGATCGAGGAACCGGAACCTATGGCTACACCTTC. The chain is built from TRBV3-1 and TRBJ1-2; no definite D call. The CDR3 has 15 amino acids. The germline V gene encodes CDR1 LGHDT and CDR2 YNNKEL (reference sequence). Trimming shortened V by 5 bases and J by 4 bases, and 17 bases separated the two germline ends.

This clonotype was seen repeatedly, ten times or more. This chain joins TRBV6-6 and TRBJ2-1, with 9 nucleotides matching TRBD1. Germline CDR1 MNHNY, CDR2 SVGAGI (reference sequence). V lost 4 bases, J lost 5 bases, and 12 bases stayed unmatched. The CDR3 is 17 amino acids. In DNA, the CDR3 is TGTGCCAGCAGTTCCGACGACAGGGGGAGTGAGGACAATGAGCAGTTCTTC. Protein product: CASSSDDRGSEDNEQFF.

This clonotype was detected many times. V and J are TRBV7-9 and TRBJ2-7; weak D call: TRBD1 (6 bases). This CDR3 has 14 residues. CDR1 is SEHNR, CDR2 FQNEAQ, per germline (reference sequence). Trimming removed 4 bases from V and 4 bases from J, with 14 bases in between. CDR3 in amino acids: CASSSRQGPYEQYF. CDR3 DNA sequence: TGTGCCAGCAGCTCACGGCAGGGGCCTTACGAGCAGTACTTC.

The chain joins TRBV7-9 to TRBJ2-3; possible D gene TRBD2, 6 bases. The germline gives CDR1 SEHNR, CDR2 FQNEAQ (reference sequence). The CDR3 totals 14 residues. The V end lost 2 bases, the J end lost 4 bases, and 10 bases lay between the germline ends. This CDR3 is CASSLSIAADTQYF. Written as DNA, the CDR3 is TGTGCCAGCAGCTTATCGATAGCGGCAGATACGCAGTATTTT. Looking up the rest from reference TRBV7-9 and TRBJ2-3 gives the full variable domain: DTGVSQNPRHKITKRGQNVTFRCDPISEHNRLYWYRQTLGQGPEFLTYFQNEAQLEKSRLLSDRFSAERPKGSFSTLEIQRTEQGDSAMYLCASSLSIAADTQYFGPGTRLTVL.

This clonotype was picked up a small number of times. The rearrangement uses TRBV20-1 and TRBJ2-2; D not resolved. The V and J ends lost 2 bases and 0 bases respectively, with 4 bases between them. Germline V gene lookup returns CDR1 DFQATT and CDR2 SNEGSKA (reference sequence). This CDR3 is 13 amino acids long. DNA for the CDR3: TGCAGTGCTAGATCGCCGAACACCGGGGAGCTGTTTTTT. Translating it yields CSARSPNTGELFF.

This clonotype was detected a few times. The rearrangement uses TRBV5-1 and TRBJ1-1, with 7 positions matching TRBD1. The germline gives CDR1 SGHRS, CDR2 YFSETQ. The CDR3 has 15 amino acids. V was pared by 3 bases and J by 4 bases, with 9 bases of the junction left unmatched. The CDR3, as DNA: TGCGCCAGCAGCTCCCGACAGGGCGTTGGCACTGAAGCTTTCTTT. As protein: CASSSRQGVGTEAFF.

This clonotype was seen ten or more times. The chain carries TRBV12-3 or TRBV12-4 and TRBJ1-4; possibly TRBD1 for D (5 bases). V was clipped by 6 bases and J by 6 bases, with 14 bases between them. This CDR3 has 14 amino acids. CDR3 sequence (DNA): TGTGCCAGCAGCCCACAGGTCGCCGATGAAAAACTGTTTTTT. Translating gives CASSPQVADEKLFF.